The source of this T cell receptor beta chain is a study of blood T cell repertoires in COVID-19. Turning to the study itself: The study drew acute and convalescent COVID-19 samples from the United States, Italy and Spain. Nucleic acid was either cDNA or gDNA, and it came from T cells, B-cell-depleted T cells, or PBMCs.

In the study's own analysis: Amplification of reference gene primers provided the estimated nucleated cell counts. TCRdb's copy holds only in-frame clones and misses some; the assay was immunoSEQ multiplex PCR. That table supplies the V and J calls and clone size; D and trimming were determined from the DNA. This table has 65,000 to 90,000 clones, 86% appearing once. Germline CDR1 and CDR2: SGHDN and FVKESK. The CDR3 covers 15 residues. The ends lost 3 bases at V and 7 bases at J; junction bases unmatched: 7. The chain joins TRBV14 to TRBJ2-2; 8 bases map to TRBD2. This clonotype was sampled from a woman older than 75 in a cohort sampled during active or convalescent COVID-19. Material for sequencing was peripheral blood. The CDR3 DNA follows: TGTGCCAGCAGCCAGTTGACTAGCGTCGGCGGGGAGCTGTTTTTT. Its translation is CASSQLTSVGGELFF.